The T cell receptor beta chain under discussion was sequenced for a study of CD4+ T cells in melanoma (dated 2022 in TCRdb). Describing the broader study: Neoantigen-specific CD4+ T cells in human melanoma were what the study investigated. Study-wide findings and limitations: The report described a correlation between neoantigen-specific CD4+ T cells and the function of CD8+ T cells, macrophages and B cells. Neoantigen-specific CD4+ T cells in melanoma were reported to have a range of differentiation states.

The germline V gene specifies SGHVS as CDR1 and FNYEAQ as CDR2. Relative to germline, V is missing 5 bases and J is missing 7 bases, with 10 bases of the junction outside any gene match. From cysteine to phenylalanine, the CDR3 is 16 amino acids long. Of the read, only the CDR3 DNA is kept; its 48 bases are in frame from base 1. Donors were patients with melanoma. A note on this clone: Its target antigen remains unknown. No base quality information exists; no much larger clone differs at one position.

The library was prepared using the immunoSEQ multiplex PCR assay. TCRdb mirrors the immuneACCESS table, restricted to in-frame sequences. Some clones are absent from its copies; in checked studies, under half trace to an unresolved V gene, and the reason for the others is unknown. In this sample the table shows nearly 50,000 clones, 89% of which occur a single time. The ten top clones hold 12% of the sample. The TCR comes from a human donor with melanoma. Here the chain combines TRBV7-6 and TRBJ1-6; 8 bases in between match TRBD1. Sequencing input: peripheral blood. CDR3 sequence: CASSPGTGYSNSPLHF. DNA sequence: TGTGCCAGCAGCCCCGGGACAGGCTATTCCAATTCACCCCTCCACTTT.